What follows is one T cell receptor beta chain and its context. Its specificity is not known. With 3 bases removed from V and 10 bases from J, the gap between germline ends came to 12 bases. CDR3 length: 12 residues. This sample is drawn from a study of T cell responses to AZD1222 COVID-19 vaccine. Findings of the study overall: White British ancestry dominated among donors, who included more females, and clonal diversity was possibly underestimated. Increases in Spike-specific TCR breadth and depth were seen after two AZD1222 doses.

The assay was immunoSEQ multiplex PCR, and TCRdb's table has in-frame clones only and misses some. The sample lists some 150,000 clones, about 89% occurring once. This specimen was peripheral blood, taken on day 0 of MenACWY control vaccination. This receptor was identified in an adult in good health. V gene TRBV12-3 or TRBV12-4 combines with J gene TRBJ1-2; TRBD1 might be the D (5 bases). CDR3 protein: CASSFGTVDYTF. As DNA, the CDR3 is TGTGCCAGCAGTTTCGGGACGGTGGACTACACCTTC.